These 14 T cell receptor beta chains were all obtained from the same sample, sequenced in a study of Siglec-9 on CD8 T cells in melanoma. Profiled with immunoSEQ multiplex PCR; TCRdb holds only in-frame clones, not every one. Of about 30,000 clones detected, 80% appear once; the ten largest clones hold 5.8%. The sequenced material came from Siglec-9- CD8+ T cells sorted from blood. These receptor sequences come from a human donor in good health.

The chain joins TRBV30 to TRBJ2-4; D perhaps matches TRBD2 (5 bases). CDR3 length: 12 residues. Germline V gene data show CDR1 as GTSNPN and CDR2 as SVGIG (reference sequence). CDR3 loop: CATGIAKNIQYF. In nucleotides, the CDR3 is TGTGCAACGGGGATTGCCAAAAACATTCAGTACTTC.

The chain joins TRBV4-1 to TRBJ1-2; TRBD1 aligns across 7 bases. The CDR3 runs 15 residues. Germline assignment: CDR1 MGHRA and CDR2 YSYEKL. With V trimmed by 1 base and J by 3 bases, 5 bases remained unmatched. CDR3 sequence (DNA): TGCGCCAGCAGCCAAGGTCAGGGGGGGGACTATGGCTACACCTTC. Its translation: CASSQGQGGDYGYTF.

This rearrangement joins TRBV7-9 to TRBJ2-2; tentatively, D is TRBD1 or TRBD2 (5 bases each). Trimming cost V 6 bases and J 8 bases, with 19 bases left between them. Germline V CDR1 and CDR2: SEHNR, FQNEAQ (reference sequence). The CDR3 has 15 amino acids. The CDR3 DNA reads as TGTGCCAGCAGTTGGGGGACCGGGCGATTTGGGGAGCTGTTTTTT. It specifies CASSWGTGRFGELFF. The full variable domain, with the rest looked up from reference TRBV7-9 and TRBJ2-2, is DTGVSQNPRHKITKRGQNVTFRCDPISEHNRLYWYRQTLGQGPEFLTYFQNEAQLEKSRLLSDRFSAERPKGSFSTLEIQRTEQGDSAMYLCASSWGTGRFGELFFGEGSRLTVL.

This sequence joins TRBV10-1 and TRBJ2-2, with D unclear. CDR1 and CDR2 from the germline V gene are WNHNN and SYGVQD (reference sequence). Deletions cut 3 bases from V and 3 bases from J, with 5 bases between. The CDR3 covers 13 residues. CDR3 nucleotide sequence: TGCGCCAGCAGTGAAGCCGACACCGGGGAGCTGTTTTTT. Its translation is CASSEADTGELFF.

This chain uses TRBV12-5 with TRBJ2-7; 8 positions agree with TRBD2. Germline lookup yields CDR1 LGHNT and CDR2 FRNRAP. Trimming cost V 5 bases and J 12 bases; bases outside gene matches: 21. CDR3 length: 16 amino acids. The CDR3 sequence is CASGVPSGWGSDGLYV. The CDR3 nucleotides read TGTGCTAGTGGTGTCCCTAGCGGGTGGGGGAGTGATGGATTGTACGTC.

The V call is TRBV27, the J call TRBJ2-3; D unresolved. Trimming took 3 bases from V and 0 from J, leaving 13 bases between them. Germline CDR1 is MNHEY and CDR2 is SMNVEV (reference sequence). The CDR3 is 16 amino acids. The CDR3 spells CASSFMGKTSTDTQYF. The CDR3 DNA sequence: TGTGCCAGCAGTTTTATGGGCAAGACGAGCACAGATACGCAGTATTTT.

The chain couples TRBV5-1 to TRBJ2-7; 8 positions agree with TRBD2. Germline V lookup: CDR1 SGHRS, CDR2 YFSETQ. CDR3 length equals 16 residues. The ends lost 2 bases at V and 1 base at J; junction bases unmatched: 8. The CDR3 coding sequence is TGCGCCAGCAGCTTTTTAGGAGCGGGGGAATCCTACGAGCAGTACTTC. It translates to CASSFLGAGESYEQYF.

The J gene is TRBJ2-3, the V gene TRBV10-2; tentative D call: TRBD1 (5 bases). The CDR3 has 14 amino acids. Trimming removed 2 bases from V and 0 bases from J, with 6 bases in between. CDR1 WSHSY and CDR2 SAAADI come from the germline V gene. CDR3 sequence reads: CASSEAGSTDTQYF. The CDR3 coding sequence is TGCGCCAGCAGTGAGGCAGGGAGCACAGATACGCAGTATTTT.

The rearrangement uses TRBV5-5 and TRBJ1-2; 9 nucleotides line up with TRBD1. The CDR3 length is 17 residues. The V and J ends lost 0 bases and 4 bases, in that order; junction bases with no gene match: 10. Germline CDR1 is SGHKS and CDR2 is YYEKEE (reference sequence). The CDR3 nucleotides read TGTGCCAGCAGCTTGGAAGATGCCGGGACAGGGATCTATGGCTACACCTTC. This encodes CASSLEDAGTGIYGYTF.

The CDR3 nucleotides are TGTGCCAGCAGCCAAGTAAAGGGCTTTAGGGGAGAGACCCAGTACTTC. This gives the protein CASSQVKGFRGETQYF. The chain uses TRBV14 and TRBJ2-5, with D perhaps matching TRBD1 (5 bases). The V gene lost 1 base and the J gene lost 4 bases, with 16 bases spanning the gap. From germline, CDR1 is SGHDN and CDR2 FVKESK. This CDR3 comprises 16 residues. Filled out from reference TRBV14 and TRBJ2-5, the complete variable domain reads EAGVTQFPSHSVIEKGQTVTLRCDPISGHDNLYWYRRVMGKEIKFLLHFVKESKQDESGMPNNRFLAERTGGTYSTLKVQPAELEDSGVYFCASSQVKGFRGETQYFGPGTRLLVL.

The chain recombines TRBV6-1 with TRBJ2-1, with D perhaps TRBD1 (5 bases). Trimming removed 1 base at V and 14 bases at J, with 9 bases between. Germline loops: CDR1 MNHNS, CDR2 SASEGT. CDR3 size: 11 residues. The CDR3 DNA reads TGTGCCAGCAGTGAAGAGGGGATGGAGTTCTTC. The encoded protein is CASSEEGMEFF.

The chain has TRBV13 and TRBJ1-1; D gene uncertain. This CDR3 spans 15 amino acids. The germline gives CDR1 PRHDT, CDR2 FYEKMQ (reference sequence). Trimming stripped 5 bases from V and 2 bases from J, with 15 bases between. CDR3 in amino acids: CASSPPARVNTEAFF. In DNA form, the CDR3 reads TGTGCCAGCAGCCCTCCGGCGCGGGTTAACACTGAAGCTTTCTTT.

CDR3 in amino acids: CASGAGQPQHF. CDR3 bases: TGTGCTAGTGGAGCCGGACAGCCCCAGCATTTT. The chain carries TRBV12-5 and TRBJ1-5; no definite D call. The CDR3 has 11 residues. CDR1 is LGHNT, CDR2 FRNRAP, per germline. The V end lost 6 bases, the J end lost 7 bases, and 7 bases lay between the germline ends.

V usage is TRBV13 and J usage is TRBJ1-2, with TRBD1 identical over 10 bases. Germline-derived CDR1 and CDR2 are PRHDT and FYEKMQ (reference sequence). Trimming cost V 8 bases and J 2 bases; bases outside gene matches: 14. CDR3 size: 17 residues. In DNA form, the CDR3 reads TGTGCCAGCTCCCTCTACCCGGGACAGGGGAAAAACTATGGCTACACCTTC. It codes for CASSLYPGQGKNYGYTF.